Following are 25 T cell receptor beta chains from one sample sequenced in a study of OX40 agonist ivuxolimab in advanced cancers. Method: immunoSEQ multiplex PCR; TCRdb's copy keeps in-frame clones and lacks some. In the table there are roughly 80,000 clones, just under 85% of which are singletons. The specimen was CD4+ or CD8+ T cells sorted from blood, collected in a trial of the OX40 agonist ivuxolimab. The receptors were sampled from an adult with an advanced solid tumor such as melanoma, head and neck, liver or kidney cancer.

The chain employs TRBV5-7 and TRBJ2-7; maybe TRBD1 (5 bases). TRBV5-7 is an ORF; its function is uncertain. This CDR3 spans 14 amino acids. V lost 3 bases, J lost 3 bases, and 13 bases lay in between. CDR3 DNA sequence: TGTGCCAGCAGCTCAACAGGATTCGTCTACGAGCAGTACTTC. It translates to CASSSTGFVYEQYF.

In DNA, the CDR3 is TGTGCCAGCAGCCAAGATGTCAGCCAGGGGACCTTCGGCTACACCTTC. Protein sequence: CASSQDVSQGTFGYTF. The chain recombines TRBV4-2 with TRBJ1-2, with D possibly matching TRBD1 (6 bases). V lost 0 bases and J 8 bases, leaving 19 bases between the germline ends. Germline V gene sequence: CDR1 LGHNA, CDR2 YNFKEQ. The CDR3 totals 16 residues.

Here the CDR3 reads CSVGGGVGGQPQHF. DNA for the CDR3: TGCAGCGTCGGAGGTGGGGTGGGAGGTCAGCCCCAGCATTTT. The chain employs TRBV29-1 and TRBJ1-5; D remains ambiguous. V was trimmed by 6 bases and J by 6 bases, leaving 18 bases between them. The CDR3 is 14 residues long. CDR1 and CDR2 (germline): SQVTM, ANQGSEA.

CDR3 sequence: CASSLYRGSNTEAFF. The CDR3, as DNA: TGTGCCAGCAGCTTATACAGGGGCTCCAACACTGAAGCTTTCTTT. The rearrangement uses TRBV11-2 and TRBJ1-1, with 7 bases fitting TRBD1. The CDR3 totals 15 residues. V lost 2 bases and J lost 2; bases outside the gene matches: 5. CDR1 is SGHAT, CDR2 FQNNGV, per germline.

The chain employs TRBV7-9 and TRBJ2-7; 7 nucleotides agree with TRBD1. The CDR3 runs to 17 residues. V lost 5 bases, J lost 1 base, and 14 bases stayed unmatched. Germline CDR1 reads SEHNR; CDR2 reads FQNEAQ (reference sequence). The CDR3 spells CASSPGTAQGVSYEQYF. The CDR3 region has the DNA TGTGCCAGCAGCCCCGGGACAGCCCAAGGGGTATCCTACGAGCAGTACTTC.

The chain employs TRBV5-1 and TRBJ2-1, with a possible D match to TRBD1 (5 bases). The ends were cut back, 0 bases at V and 9 bases at J, with 16 bases in the middle. CDR1 is SGHRS, CDR2 YFSETQ, per germline. This CDR3 has 15 residues. CDR3 nucleotide sequence: TGCGCCAGCAGCTTGGTTTTTGACAGAGACAGTGAGCAGTTCTTC. This gives the protein CASSLVFDRDSEQFF.

This clone appeared a single time. The chain recombines TRBV6-5 with TRBJ2-2, with 9 bases lining up with TRBD1. The CDR3 has 15 amino acids. After removal of 6 bases from V and 7 bases from J, the junction contained 9 bases not matched to a gene. Germline CDR1 reads MNHEY; CDR2 reads SVGAGI. The CDR3 region has the DNA TGTGCCAGCAGGAGGACAGGGGAAGGGAACGGGGAGCTGTTTTTT. It codes for CASRRTGEGNGELFF.

The chain combines TRBV19 with TRBJ1-6, with D hard to call. Looked up from germline, CDR1 is LNHDA and CDR2 is SQIVND (reference sequence). The CDR3 is made up of 15 amino acids. V lost 5 bases, J lost 6 bases, and 14 bases lay in between. DNA of the CDR3: TGTGCCAGTAGTGCCCAGCCGGGAACTAATTCACCCCTCCACTTT. Amino acid sequence: CASSAQPGTNSPLHF.

V and J are TRBV10-3 and TRBJ2-1; TRBD2 agrees at 7 bases. V lost 10 bases to trimming and J lost 2 bases; unmatched junction nucleotides: 11. There are 15 residues in the CDR3. Germline CDR1 and CDR2: ENHRY and SYGVKD. The CDR3 bases are TGTGCCACCGATATGGGACTACGTACCTACAATGAGCAGTTCTTC. As protein: CATDMGLRTYNEQFF.

The chain carries TRBV2 and TRBJ2-3, with D hard to call. CDR1 and CDR2 from the germline V gene are SNHLY and FYNNEI. CDR3 size: 11 residues. V was clipped by 0 bases and J by 6 bases, with 1 base between them. The CDR3 loop reads CASSEADTQYF. Here the CDR3 DNA reads TGTGCCAGCAGTGAAGCGGATACGCAGTATTTT.

The chain has TRBV5-1 and TRBJ1-4; D is unresolved. The CDR3 covers 14 residues. V was trimmed by 1 base and J by 4 bases, leaving 8 bases between them. Germline V CDR1 and CDR2: SGHRS, YFSETQ. The chain's CDR3 is CASSLIEGNEKLFF. Written as DNA, the CDR3 is TGCGCCAGCAGCTTGATAGAGGGTAATGAAAAACTGTTTTTT. The variable domain in full, completed from reference TRBV5-1 and TRBJ1-4, reads KAGVTQTPRYLIKTRGQQVTLSCSPISGHRSVSWYQQTPGQGLQFLFEYFSETQRNKGNFPGRFSGRQFSNSRSEMNVSTLELGDSALYLCASSLIEGNEKLFFGSGTQLSVL.

V gene TRBV6-1 combines with J gene TRBJ2-2; 9 bases map to TRBD1. Germline V gene sequence: CDR1 MNHNS, CDR2 SASEGT. The CDR3 has 14 amino acids. V lost 4 bases to trimming and J lost 6 bases; unmatched junction nucleotides: 3. The CDR3 DNA sequence: TGTGCCAGCAGTGCGGACAGGGGTTCCGGGGAGCTGTTTTTT. It encodes CASSADRGSGELFF.

The rearrangement links TRBV7-2 to TRBJ2-3; 10 bases are a match to TRBD1. The CDR3 totals 15 residues. Unmatched junction bases numbered 8, after V lost 6 bases and J lost 5 bases. CDR1 is SGHTA, CDR2 FQGNSA, per germline. CDR3 amino acids: CASSFSRDRGDTQYF. The CDR3 DNA reads as TGTGCCAGCAGTTTCTCGAGGGACAGGGGAGATACGCAGTATTTT.

The rearrangement joins TRBV18 to TRBJ1-1; TRBD1 is a possible D gene (5 bases). Germline values: CDR1 KGHSH, CDR2 LQKENI. This CDR3 comprises 16 residues. The V end lost 0 bases, the J end lost 6 bases, and 17 bases lay between the germline ends. CDR3 coding DNA: TGTGCCAGCTCACCACCTAATCTTAGGGAAGGGGCTGAAGCTTTCTTT. Translated: CASSPPNLREGAEAFF. Full variable domain (missing parts from reference TRBV18 and TRBJ1-1): NAGVMQNPRHLVRRRGQEARLRCSPMKGHSHVYWYRQLPEEGLKFMVYLQKENIIDESGMPKERFSAEFPKEGPSILRIQQVVRGDSAAYFCASSPPNLREGAEAFFGQGTRLTVV.

V gene TRBV16 combines with J gene TRBJ2-2; D is undetermined. Germline loops: CDR1 KGHSY, CDR2 FQNENV. V lost 1 base and J lost 0, with 9 bases in between. CDR3 length equals 16 residues. CDR3 in amino acids: CASSQLSTTNTGELFF. CDR3 nucleotide sequence: TGTGCCAGCAGCCAATTAAGTACGACGAACACCGGGGAGCTGTTTTTT.

V and J are TRBV7-6 and TRBJ2-7; 12 bases match TRBD2. Germline V gene lookup returns CDR1 SGHVS and CDR2 FNYEAQ. With V trimmed by 5 bases and J by 3 bases, 5 bases remained unmatched. This CDR3 is built from 15 residues. DNA for the CDR3: TGTGCCAGCAGCCCCCGACTAGCGGGGGACTACGAGCAGTACTTC. Protein: CASSPRLAGDYEQYF.

The CDR3: CASSEDRRSYEQYF. The CDR3 DNA reads as TGTGCCAGCAGTGAGGACAGACGTTCCTACGAGCAGTACTTC. The chain couples TRBV27 to TRBJ2-7; D is perhaps TRBD1 (6 bases). V dropped 5 bases and J dropped 1 base, with 12 bases sitting between them. Germline CDR1 reads MNHEY; CDR2 reads SMNVEV (reference sequence). CDR3 length: 14 residues.

J is TRBJ2-5 and V is TRBV2; D call uncertain. Germline V gives CDR1 SNHLY, CDR2 FYNNEI. V was cut by 4 bases and J by 7 bases, with 13 bases left in between. This CDR3 comprises 13 residues. The CDR3 DNA follows: TGTGCCAGCAGTGTCGGCCAAGTTTTGACCCAGTACTTC. It translates to CASSVGQVLTQYF. The full variable domain, with the rest looked up from reference TRBV2 and TRBJ2-5, is EPEVTQTPSHQVTQMGQEVILRCVPISNHLYFYWYRQILGQKVEFLVSFYNNEISEKSEIFDDQFSVERPDGSNFTLKIRSTKLEDSAMYFCASSVGQVLTQYFGPGTRLLVL.

This sequence joins TRBV5-1 and TRBJ2-7; D is unresolved. The CDR3 runs 13 residues. Germline values: CDR1 SGHRS, CDR2 YFSETQ. V was shortened by 1 base and J by 5 bases, with 10 bases between the two germline ends. CDR3 in DNA: TGCGCCAGCAGCTTGATGGGTGCGCACGAGCAGTACTTC. Amino acid sequence: CASSLMGAHEQYF.

The chain combines TRBV19 with TRBJ2-7, with unresolved D. V was trimmed by 5 bases and J by 3 bases, leaving 11 bases between them. The CDR3 contains 13 residues. Looked up from germline, CDR1 is LNHDA and CDR2 is SQIVND (reference sequence). This CDR3 reads CASSAARDYEQYF. CDR3 DNA: TGTGCCAGTAGTGCGGCTAGGGACTACGAGCAGTACTTC.

The V and J genes are TRBV6-5 and TRBJ2-2; D unresolved. The CDR3 extends over 15 amino acids. CDR1 is MNHEY and CDR2 is SVGAGI in the germline V gene. The V end lost 0 bases, the J end lost 4 bases, and 9 bases lay between the germline ends. The CDR3 DNA sequence: TGTGCCAGCAGTTACTCGATAGGCGGCACCGGGGAGCTGTTTTTT. Translation gives CASSYSIGGTGELFF.

This chain connects TRBV6-6 to TRBJ2-2; 12 bases are a match to TRBD2. Germline CDR1 MNHNY, CDR2 SVGAGI (reference sequence). There are 16 residues in the CDR3. V lost 6 bases to trimming and J lost 8 bases; unmatched junction nucleotides: 10. This CDR3 reads CASSLTSGGIFGELFF. The CDR3 DNA is TGTGCCAGCAGCCTCACTAGCGGGGGGATTTTTGGGGAGCTGTTTTTT.

This sequence joins TRBV9 and TRBJ1-2; possible D gene TRBD1, 6 bases. The CDR3 covers 13 residues. V lost 1 base and J lost 3, with 7 bases in between. Germline V gives CDR1 SGDLS, CDR2 YYNGEE. This chain's CDR3 is CASSVNRDYGYTF. CDR3 DNA sequence: TGTGCCAGCAGCGTAAACAGGGACTATGGCTACACCTTC.

The V gene is TRBV30, the J gene TRBJ1-3, with 8 nucleotides matching TRBD1. The germline gives CDR1 GTSNPN, CDR2 SVGIG (reference sequence). The CDR3 is made up of 14 amino acids. V lost 3 bases and J lost 2; bases outside the gene matches: 3. The CDR3 spells CAWRRTGTGNTIYF. The DNA of the CDR3 is TGTGCCTGGAGGCGGACAGGGACTGGAAACACCATATATTTT.

This clone was detected only once. In nucleotides, the CDR3 is TGTGCCAGCAGCGTGGGACAGCGGCAGGAGACCCAGTACTTC. Translation gives CASSVGQRQETQYF. The chain carries TRBV9 and TRBJ2-5; 7 bases are shared with TRBD1. V dropped 2 bases and J dropped 5; count of bases not matched to a gene: 6. Per the germline V gene, CDR1 is SGDLS and CDR2 is YYNGEE. The CDR3 is 14 amino acids.